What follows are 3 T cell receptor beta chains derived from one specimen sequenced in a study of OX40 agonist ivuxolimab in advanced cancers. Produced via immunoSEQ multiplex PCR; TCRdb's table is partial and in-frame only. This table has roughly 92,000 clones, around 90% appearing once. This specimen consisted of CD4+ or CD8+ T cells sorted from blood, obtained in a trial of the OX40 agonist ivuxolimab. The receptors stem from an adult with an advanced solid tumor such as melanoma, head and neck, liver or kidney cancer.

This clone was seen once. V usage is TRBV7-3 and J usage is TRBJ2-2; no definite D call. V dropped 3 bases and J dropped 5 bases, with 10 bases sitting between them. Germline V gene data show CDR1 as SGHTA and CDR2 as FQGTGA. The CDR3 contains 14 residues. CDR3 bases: TGTGCCAGCAGCTTGAAATTAGGGACCGGGGAGCTGTTTTTT. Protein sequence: CASSLKLGTGELFF.

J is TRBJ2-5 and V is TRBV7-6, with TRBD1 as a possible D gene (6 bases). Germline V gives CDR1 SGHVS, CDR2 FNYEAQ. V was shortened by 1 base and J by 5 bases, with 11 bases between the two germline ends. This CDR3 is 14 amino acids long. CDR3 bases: TGTGCCAGCAGCTTAGGTCCAGGGGTGGAGACCCAGTACTTC. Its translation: CASSLGPGVETQYF.

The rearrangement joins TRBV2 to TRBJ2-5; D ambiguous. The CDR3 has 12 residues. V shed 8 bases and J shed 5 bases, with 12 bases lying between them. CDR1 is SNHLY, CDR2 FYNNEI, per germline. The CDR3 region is CASCSGHETQYF. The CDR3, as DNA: TGTGCCAGCTGTTCAGGTCATGAGACCCAGTACTTC. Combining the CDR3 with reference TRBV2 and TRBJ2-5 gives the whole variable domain EPEVTQTPSHQVTQMGQEVILRCVPISNHLYFYWYRQILGQKVEFLVSFYNNEISEKSEIFDDQFSVERPDGSNFTLKIRSTKLEDSAMYFCASCSGHETQYFGPGTRLLVL.